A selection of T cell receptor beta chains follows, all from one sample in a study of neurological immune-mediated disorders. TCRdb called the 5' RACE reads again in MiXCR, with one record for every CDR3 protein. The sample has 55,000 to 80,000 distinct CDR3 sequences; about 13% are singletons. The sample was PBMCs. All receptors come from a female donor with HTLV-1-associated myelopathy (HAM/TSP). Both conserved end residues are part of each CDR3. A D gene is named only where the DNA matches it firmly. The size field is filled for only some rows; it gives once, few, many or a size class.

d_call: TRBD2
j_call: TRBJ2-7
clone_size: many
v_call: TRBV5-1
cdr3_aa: CASSPAGAYEQYF
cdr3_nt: TGCGCCAGCAGCCCGGCGGGGGCCTACGAGCAGTACTTC

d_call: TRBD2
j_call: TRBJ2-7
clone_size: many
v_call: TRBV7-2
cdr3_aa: CASSLLRGGRNEQYF
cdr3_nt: TGTGCCAGCAGCTTATTACGGGGAGGGAGGAACGAGCAGTACTTC

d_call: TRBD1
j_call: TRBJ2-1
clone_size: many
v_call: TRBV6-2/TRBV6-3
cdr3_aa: CASSYLDRDNNEQFF
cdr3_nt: TGTGCCAGCAGTTACCTGGACAGGGATAACAATGAGCAGTTCTTC

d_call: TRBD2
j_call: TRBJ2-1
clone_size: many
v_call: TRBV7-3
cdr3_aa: CASSSREGRGGNEQFF
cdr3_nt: TGTGCCAGCAGCTCTCGGGAGGGCAGGGGTGGGAATGAGCAGTTCTTC

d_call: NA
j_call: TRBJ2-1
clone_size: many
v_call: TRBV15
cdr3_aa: CATSRDMASSYNEQFF
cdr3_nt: TGTGCCACCAGCAGAGATATGGCTTCCTCCTACAATGAGCAGTTCTTC

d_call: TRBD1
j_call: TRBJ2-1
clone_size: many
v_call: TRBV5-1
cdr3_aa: CASSWTGAGYNEQFF
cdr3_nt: TGCGCCAGCAGCTGGACAGGGGCAGGCTACAATGAGCAGTTCTTC

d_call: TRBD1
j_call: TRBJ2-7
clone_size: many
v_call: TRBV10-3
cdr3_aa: CAISEGTGHYEQYF
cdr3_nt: TGTGCCATCAGTGAGGGGACAGGGCATTACGAGCAGTACTTC

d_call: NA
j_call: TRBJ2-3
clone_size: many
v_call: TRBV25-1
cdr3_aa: CASLFPGVTDTQYF
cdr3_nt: TGTGCCAGCCTTTTCCCGGGGGTGACAGATACGCAGTATTTT

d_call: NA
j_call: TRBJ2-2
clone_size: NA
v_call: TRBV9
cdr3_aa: CASSVRRQRLWNTGELFF
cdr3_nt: TGTGCCAGCAGCGTGAGGCGACAGCGACTATGGAACACCGGGGAGCTGTTTTTT

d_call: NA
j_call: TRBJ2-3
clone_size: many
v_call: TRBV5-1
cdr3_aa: CASSLDVSPTDTQYF
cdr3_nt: TGCGCCAGCAGCTTGGACGTTTCCCCCACAGATACGCAGTATTTT

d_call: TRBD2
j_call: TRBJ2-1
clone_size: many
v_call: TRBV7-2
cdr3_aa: CASSPSGGNHNEQFF
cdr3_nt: TGTGCCAGCAGCCCGAGCGGGGGGAACCACAATGAGCAGTTCTTC

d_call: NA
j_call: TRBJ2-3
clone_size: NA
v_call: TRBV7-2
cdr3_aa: CASSQVRVGDTQYF
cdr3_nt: TGTGCCAGCAGCCAGGTCCGGGTTGGGGATACGCAGTATTTT

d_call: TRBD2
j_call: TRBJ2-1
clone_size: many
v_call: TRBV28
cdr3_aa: CASTPTGGGVLGEQFF
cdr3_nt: TGTGCCAGCACCCCGACTGGCGGGGGGGTGTTGGGTGAGCAGTTCTTC

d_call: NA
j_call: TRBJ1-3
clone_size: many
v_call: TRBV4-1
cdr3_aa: CASSQDRTGGNTIYF
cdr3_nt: TGCGCCAGCAGCCAAGATCGAACAGGGGGAAACACCATATATTTT

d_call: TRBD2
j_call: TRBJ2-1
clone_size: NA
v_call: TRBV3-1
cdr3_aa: CASSRPGGARDEQFF
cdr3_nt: TGTGCCAGCAGCCGCCCCGGGGGGGCCCGAGATGAGCAGTTCTTC

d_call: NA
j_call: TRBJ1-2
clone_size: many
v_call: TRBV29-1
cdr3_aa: CSVAQGLSGYTF
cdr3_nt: TGCAGCGTTGCACAGGGTCTGAGTGGCTACACCTTC

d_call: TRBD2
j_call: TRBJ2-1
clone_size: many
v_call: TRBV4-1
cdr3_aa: CASSPGLAGTYNEQFF
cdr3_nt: TGCGCCAGCAGCCCTGGACTAGCGGGAACCTACAATGAGCAGTTCTTC

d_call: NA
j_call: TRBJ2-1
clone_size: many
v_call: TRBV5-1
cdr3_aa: CASRSQGSYNEQFF
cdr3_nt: TGCGCCAGCAGATCGCAGGGATCCTACAATGAGCAGTTCTTC

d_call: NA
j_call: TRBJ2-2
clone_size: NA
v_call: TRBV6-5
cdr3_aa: CASSYSRRGLNTGEMFF
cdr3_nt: TGTGCCAGCAGTTACTCAAGGAGGGGGCTGAACACCGGGGAGATGTTTTTT

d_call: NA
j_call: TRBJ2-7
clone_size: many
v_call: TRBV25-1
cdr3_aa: CASSADGTYEQYF
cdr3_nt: TGTGCCAGCAGTGCCGACGGGACCTACGAGCAGTACTTC

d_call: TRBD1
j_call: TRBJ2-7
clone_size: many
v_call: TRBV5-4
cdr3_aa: CASSERDSLYEQYF
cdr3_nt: TGTGCCAGCAGCGAGAGGGACAGTCTCTACGAGCAGTACTTC

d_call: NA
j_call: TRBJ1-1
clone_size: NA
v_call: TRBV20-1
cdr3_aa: CSVAARRLRTEAFF
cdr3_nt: TGCAGTGTGGCAGCCAGACGATTGCGCACTGAAGCTTTCTTT